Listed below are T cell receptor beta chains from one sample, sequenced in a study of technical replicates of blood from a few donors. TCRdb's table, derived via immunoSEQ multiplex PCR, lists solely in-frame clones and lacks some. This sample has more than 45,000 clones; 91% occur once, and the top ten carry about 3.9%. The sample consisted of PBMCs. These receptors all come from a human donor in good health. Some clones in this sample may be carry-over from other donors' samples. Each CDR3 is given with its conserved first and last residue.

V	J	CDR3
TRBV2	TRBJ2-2	CASLLDSNTGELFF
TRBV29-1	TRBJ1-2	CSGGGQGGYTF
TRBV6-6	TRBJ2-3	CASSAPLRGGTDTQYF
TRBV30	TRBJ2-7	CAWSSGTAYEQYF
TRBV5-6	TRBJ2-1	CASSPREVEQFF
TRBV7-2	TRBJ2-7	CASSPGVGIEQYF
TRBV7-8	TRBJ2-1	CASSATGTSGSSSYNEQFF
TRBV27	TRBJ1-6	CASSDGRVNSPLHF
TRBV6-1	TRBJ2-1	CASSEEGGDYNEQFF
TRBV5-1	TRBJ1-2	CASSSGTGDNYGYTF
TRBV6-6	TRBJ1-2	CASSTGEDYGYTF
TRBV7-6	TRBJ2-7	CASSPNRDYEQYF
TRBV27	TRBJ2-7	CASSFSASAPVAYEQYF
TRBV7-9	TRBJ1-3	CASSRGIRQGATRGNTIYF
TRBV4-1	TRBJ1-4	CASRRDILRGRVNEKLFF
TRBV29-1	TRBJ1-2	CSVEGRGQGYGYTF
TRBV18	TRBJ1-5	CASSIQPQGQPQHF
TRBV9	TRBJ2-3	CASSSGGASTDTQYF
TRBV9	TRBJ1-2	CASKSVAAGGYGYTF
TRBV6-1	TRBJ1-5	CASSERGNQPQHF
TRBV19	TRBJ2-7	CASSTGTSGSRYEQYF
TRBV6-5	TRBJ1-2	CASRIDSNYGYTF
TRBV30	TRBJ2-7	CAWRERRAAGNEQYF
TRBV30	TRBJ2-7	CAWAPGLLTAYEQYF